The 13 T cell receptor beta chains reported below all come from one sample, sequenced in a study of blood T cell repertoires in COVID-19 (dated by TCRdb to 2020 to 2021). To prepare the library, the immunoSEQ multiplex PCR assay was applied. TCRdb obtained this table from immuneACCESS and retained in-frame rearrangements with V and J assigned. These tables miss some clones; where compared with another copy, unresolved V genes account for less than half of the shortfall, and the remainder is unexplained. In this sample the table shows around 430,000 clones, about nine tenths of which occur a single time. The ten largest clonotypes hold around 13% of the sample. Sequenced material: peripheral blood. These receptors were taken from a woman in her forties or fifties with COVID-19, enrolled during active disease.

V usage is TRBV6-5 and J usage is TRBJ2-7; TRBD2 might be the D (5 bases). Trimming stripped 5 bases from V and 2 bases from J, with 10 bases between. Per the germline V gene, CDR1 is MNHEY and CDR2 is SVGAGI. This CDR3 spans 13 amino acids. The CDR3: CASSTDGTYEQYF. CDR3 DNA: TGTGCCAGCAGTACCGACGGGACCTACGAGCAGTACTTC.

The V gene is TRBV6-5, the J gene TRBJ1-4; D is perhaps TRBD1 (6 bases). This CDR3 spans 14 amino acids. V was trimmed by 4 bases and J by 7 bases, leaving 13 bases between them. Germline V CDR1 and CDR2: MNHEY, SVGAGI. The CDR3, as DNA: TGTGCCAGCAGTTCGGACAGCGCGGGTGAAAAACTGTTTTTT. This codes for CASSSDSAGEKLFF.

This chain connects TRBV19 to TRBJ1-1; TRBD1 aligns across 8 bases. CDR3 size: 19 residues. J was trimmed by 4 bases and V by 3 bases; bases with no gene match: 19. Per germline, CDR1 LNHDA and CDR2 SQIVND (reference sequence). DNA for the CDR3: TGTGCCAGTAGTATCCCAACCTCAGACAGGGGACCAAGGGGCACTGAAGCTTTCTTT. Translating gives CASSIPTSDRGPRGTEAFF. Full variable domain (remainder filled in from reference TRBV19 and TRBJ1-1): DGGITQSPKYLFRKEGQNVTLSCEQNLNHDAMYWYRQDPGQGLRLIYYSQIVNDFQKGDIAEGYSVSREKKESFPLTVTSAQKNPTAFYLCASSIPTSDRGPRGTEAFFGQGTRLTVV.

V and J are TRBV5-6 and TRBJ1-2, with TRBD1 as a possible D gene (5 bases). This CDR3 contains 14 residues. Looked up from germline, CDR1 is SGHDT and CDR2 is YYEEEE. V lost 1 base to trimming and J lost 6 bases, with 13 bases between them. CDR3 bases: TGTGCCAGCAGCTTGTGGGGAGGGGCCGATGGCTACACCTTC. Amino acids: CASSLWGGADGYTF.

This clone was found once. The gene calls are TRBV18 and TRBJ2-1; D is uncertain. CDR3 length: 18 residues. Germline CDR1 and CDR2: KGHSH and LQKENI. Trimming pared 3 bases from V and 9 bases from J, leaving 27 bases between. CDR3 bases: TGTGCCAGCTCACCCCCGCCAAGGATGAGGCTACTCCGAGGTGAGCAGTTCTTC. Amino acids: CASSPPPRMRLLRGEQFF. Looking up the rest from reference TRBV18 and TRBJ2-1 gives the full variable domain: NAGVMQNPRHLVRRRGQEARLRCSPMKGHSHVYWYRQLPEEGLKFMVYLQKENIIDESGMPKERFSAEFPKEGPSILRIQQVVRGDSAAYFCASSPPPRMRLLRGEQFFGPGTRLTVL.

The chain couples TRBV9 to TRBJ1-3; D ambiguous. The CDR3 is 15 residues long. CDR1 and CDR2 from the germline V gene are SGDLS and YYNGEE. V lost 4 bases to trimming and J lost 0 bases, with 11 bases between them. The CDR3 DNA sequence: TGTGCCAGCAGCCTAGATGGGAGCTCTGGAAACACCATATATTTT. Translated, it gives CASSLDGSSGNTIYF.

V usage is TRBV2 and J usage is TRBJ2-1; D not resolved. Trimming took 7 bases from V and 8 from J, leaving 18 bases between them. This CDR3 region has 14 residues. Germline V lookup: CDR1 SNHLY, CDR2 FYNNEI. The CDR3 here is CASTEILEEDEQFF. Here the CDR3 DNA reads TGTGCCAGCACCGAGATATTGGAAGAGGATGAGCAGTTCTTC.

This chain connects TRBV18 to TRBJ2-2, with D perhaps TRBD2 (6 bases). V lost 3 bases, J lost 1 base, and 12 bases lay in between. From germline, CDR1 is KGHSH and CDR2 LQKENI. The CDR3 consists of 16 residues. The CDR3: CASSPGRRGNTGELFF. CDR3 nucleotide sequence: TGTGCCAGCTCACCGGGACGGCGGGGGAACACCGGGGAGCTGTTTTTT.

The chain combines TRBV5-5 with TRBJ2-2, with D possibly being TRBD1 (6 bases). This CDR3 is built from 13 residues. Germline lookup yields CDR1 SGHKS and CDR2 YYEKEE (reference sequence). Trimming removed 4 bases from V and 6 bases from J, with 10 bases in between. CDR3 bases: TGTGCCAGCAGCGTTACAGGGTCCGGGGAGCTGTTTTTT. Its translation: CASSVTGSGELFF. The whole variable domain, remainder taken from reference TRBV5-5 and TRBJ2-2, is DAGVTQSPTHLIKTRGQQVTLRCSPISGHKSVSWYQQVLGQGPQFIFQYYEKEERGRGNFPDRFSARQFPNYSSELNVNALLLGDSALYLCASSVTGSGELFFGEGSRLTVL.

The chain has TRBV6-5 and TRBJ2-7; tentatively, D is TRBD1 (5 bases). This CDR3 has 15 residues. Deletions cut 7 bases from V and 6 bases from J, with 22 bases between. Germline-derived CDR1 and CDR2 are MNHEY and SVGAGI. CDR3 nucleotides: TGTGCCAGCATTACAGGCCCTTTCCCCTTTGGCGAGCAGTACTTC. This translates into CASITGPFPFGEQYF.

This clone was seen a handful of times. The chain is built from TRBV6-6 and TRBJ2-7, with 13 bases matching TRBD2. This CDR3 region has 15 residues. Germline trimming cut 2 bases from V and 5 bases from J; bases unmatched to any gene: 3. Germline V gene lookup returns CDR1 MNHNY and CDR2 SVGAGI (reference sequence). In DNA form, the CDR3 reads TGTGCCAGCAGTTACCGAACTAGCGGGGGGGACGAGCAGTACTTC. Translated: CASSYRTSGGDEQYF.

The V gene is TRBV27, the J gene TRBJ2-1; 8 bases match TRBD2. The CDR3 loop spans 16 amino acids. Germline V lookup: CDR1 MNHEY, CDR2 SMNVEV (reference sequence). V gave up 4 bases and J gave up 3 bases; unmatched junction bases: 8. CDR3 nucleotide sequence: TGTGCCAGCAGTTCCTACGGGGGGGCAAGCTACAATGAGCAGTTCTTC. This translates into CASSSYGGASYNEQFF.

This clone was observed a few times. CDR3 in amino acids: CASSQGRAAGRYTF. The DNA of the CDR3 is TGTGCCAGCAGCCAAGGCCGGGCCGCGGGGCGCTACACCTTC. The chain links TRBV3-1 (or the pseudogene TRBV3-2) to TRBJ1-2; the D gene is possibly TRBD1 (5 bases). V was trimmed by 1 base and J by 9 bases, leaving 15 bases between them. The CDR3 runs 14 residues. The germline CDR1 and CDR2 sequences are LGHDT and YNNKEL (reference sequence).